The clone carrying this TCR beta chain was detected only a few times. Its antigen is as yet unknown. This entry comes from a study of T cells in Graves' hyperthyroidism and ophthalmopathy. Study-wide results and limits: The blood repertoire included most of the expanded thyroid clonotypes above 0.001.

Diagnosing involved the use of clinical symptoms, serum thyroxine and TRAb, thyroid ultrasound and orbital computed tomography. Germline trimming cut 3 bases from V and 2 bases from J; bases unmatched to any gene: 6. Germline V gene lookup returns CDR1 SGHVS and CDR2 FQNEAQ. The CDR3 covers 15 residues. Using RNA transcripts as the source, TCR beta CDR3 regions were amplified. TCR CDR3 regions were first amplified by RT-PCR with HTBI primers. MiXCR, applied by TCRdb to the multiplex PCR reads, yields one record per CDR3 protein. This table has hundreds of thousands of distinct CDR3 sequences, around 38% appearing once.

This TCR derives from a man between 18 and 35 years old with Graves' hyperthyroidism. The chain uses TRBV7-8 and TRBJ2-7; TRBD2 matches 8 bases. The sample comprised blood. The CDR3 region has the DNA TGTGCCAGCAGCTTTTCTAGCGGGTTTACCTACGAGCAGTACTTC. It codes for CASSFSSGFTYEQYF.